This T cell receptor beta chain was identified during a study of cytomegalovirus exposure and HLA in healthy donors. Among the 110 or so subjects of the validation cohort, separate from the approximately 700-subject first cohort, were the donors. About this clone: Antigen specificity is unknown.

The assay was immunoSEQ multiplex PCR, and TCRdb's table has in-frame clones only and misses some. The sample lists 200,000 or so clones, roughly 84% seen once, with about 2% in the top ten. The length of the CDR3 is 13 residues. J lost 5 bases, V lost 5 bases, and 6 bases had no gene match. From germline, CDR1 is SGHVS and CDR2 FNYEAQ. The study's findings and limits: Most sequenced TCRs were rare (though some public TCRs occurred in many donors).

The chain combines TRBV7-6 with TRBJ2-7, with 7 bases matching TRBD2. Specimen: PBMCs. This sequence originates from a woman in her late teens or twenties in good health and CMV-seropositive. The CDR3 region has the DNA TGTGCCAGCAGCCTCAGGGAGGGCAACGAGCAGTACTTC. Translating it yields CASSLREGNEQYF. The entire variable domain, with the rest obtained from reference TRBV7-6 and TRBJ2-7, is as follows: GAGVSQSPRYKVTKRGQDVALRCDPISGHVSLYWYRQALGQGPEFLTYFNYEAQQDKSGLPNDRFSAERPEGSISTLTIQRTEQRDSAMYRCASSLREGNEQYFGPGTRLTVT.